The present T cell receptor (beta chain) was sequenced within a study of CD8 T cells in Susac syndrome. With random hexamers, reverse transcription was performed on about 0.5 to 1 ug of RNA. In TCRdb, the immunoSEQ multiplex PCR reads were re-called with MiXCR into one record per CDR3 protein. The sample holds about 130,000 distinct CDR3 sequences, more than 90% seen once. V trimming: 6 bases; J trimming: 5 bases; junction bases outside the gene matches: 7. Germline V gives CDR1 SGHVS, CDR2 FQNEAQ. This CDR3 is 15 amino acids long. The sample comprised CD4+ T cells from PBMCs. This chain connects TRBV7-8 to TRBJ2-1, with TRBD2 identical over 10 bases. The clonotype comes from a human donor in good health. The CDR3 DNA is TGTGCCAGCAGTACTCCTAGCGGGGGCCACAATGAGCAGTTCTTC. Translating gives CASSTPSGGHNEQFF.